The clone carrying this TCR beta chain has only a few counts. Its cognate antigen is unknown. The V end lost 5 bases, the J end lost 4 bases, and 17 bases lay between the germline ends. Germline loops: CDR1 MNHEY, CDR2 SMNVEV (reference sequence). The CDR3 has 15 amino acids. A sample-barcoded 5' primer and a J-beta primer mix were used in a second PCR of roughly 6 to 11 cycles. Each TCR beta cDNA got a 12-nucleotide random molecular identifier. TCRdb passed the 5' RACE reads through MiXCR, listing each CDR3 protein once. The data show about 1.1 million distinct CDR3 sequences, roughly two fifths seen once. The data were taken from a study of blood T cells in healthy people across ages. Study-wide results and limits: Observed TCR beta diversity per million T cells went down as age went up. This fall followed a roughly linear course with age. The study lacked donor CMV status, which possibly confounded expanded clonotype changes.

The source material was blood. This chain uses TRBV27 with TRBJ1-1, with TRBD1 as a possible D gene (5 bases). This clonotype was obtained from a man aged 18 to 29 in good health. The CDR3 DNA sequence: TGTGCCAGCAGTCTTAGTATAGGGGCGAGCACTGAAGCTTTCTTT. Protein sequence: CASSLSIGASTEAFF.